The rows below give T cell receptor beta chains drawn from one sample of a study of blood T cell repertoires in COVID-19. Measured with immunoSEQ multiplex PCR; TCRdb has only the in-frame clones, and not every one. Among under 200,000 clones, approximately 84% were seen once, and the ten largest hold around 8%. Source material: peripheral blood. The origin of the receptors is a woman aged 55-75 years with COVID-19, enrolled during active disease. CDR3s include the opening cysteine and the closing phenylalanine or tryptophan. A D gene is named only where the DNA matches it firmly. Only part of the rows carry a size: once, few, many, or a class if the clone is expanded.

d_gene	abundance	j_gene	v_gene	CDR3aa	CDR3nt
NA	NA	TRBJ2-6	TRBV6-5	CASTRRGSGANVLTF	TGTGCCAGCACTCGCCGGGGCTCTGGGGCCAACGTCCTGACTTTC
TRBD2	NA	TRBJ2-2	TRBV4-1	CASSQDLASGGTGELFF	TGCGCCAGCAGCCAAGATCTGGCTAGCGGGGGTACCGGGGAGCTGTTTTTT
TRBD2	NA	TRBJ2-1	TRBV19	CASRGPAGGSPTYNEQFF	TGTGCCAGTAGAGGCCCAGCGGGAGGTTCCCCGACCTACAATGAGCAGTTCTTC
TRBD1	NA	TRBJ1-5	TRBV7-9	CASSLEGGRGSNQPQHF	TGTGCCAGCAGCTTAGAAGGGGGCAGGGGAAGCAATCAGCCCCAGCATTTT
TRBD2	NA	TRBJ2-1	TRBV11-2	CASSLSLSSGDNEQFF	TGTGCCAGCAGCTTGTCGTTGTCTAGCGGGGACAATGAGCAGTTCTTC
TRBD1	NA	TRBJ1-6	TRBV7-9	CASSQSTGGNSPLHF	TGTGCCAGCAGCCAATCGACAGGGGGGAATTCACCCCTCCACTTT
NA	NA	TRBJ1-1	TRBV27	CASSLSGGGNTEAFF	TGTGCCAGCAGTCTCTCCGGGGGGGGGAACACTGAAGCTTTCTTT
NA	NA	TRBJ1-3	TRBV6-5	CASSPGQGGRNTIYF	TGTGCCAGTTCGCCGGGACAAGGTGGTCGAAACACCATATATTTT
NA	NA	TRBJ1-2	TRBV15	CATSRDLGADGYTF	TGTGCCACCAGCAGAGATCTGGGGGCGGATGGCTACACCTTC
TRBD1	NA	TRBJ1-5	TRBV19	CASSILAGQIYNQPQHF	TGTGCCAGTAGTATCCTCGCGGGACAGATTTACAATCAGCCCCAGCATTTT
NA	NA	TRBJ2-5	TRBV27	CASSSPGGVQETQYF	TGTGCCAGCAGTTCCCCGGGGGGCGTTCAAGAGACCCAGTACTTC
NA	NA	TRBJ1-2	TRBV4-1	CASSQEGGFADGYTF	TGCGCCAGCAGCCAAGAGGGCGGGTTCGCCGATGGCTACACCTTC
NA	NA	TRBJ1-5	TRBV7-6	CASSLGNGRDQPQHF	TGTGCCAGCAGCTTAGGGAATGGGAGGGATCAGCCCCAGCATTTT
NA	once	TRBJ1-6	TRBV6-1	CASSEDTTWGSPLHF	TGTGCCAGCAGTGAGGACACAACCTGGGGTTCACCCCTCCACTTT
NA	NA	TRBJ2-6	TRBV11-2	CASSLTDSGANVLTF	TGTGCCAGCAGCTTAACAGACTCTGGGGCCAACGTCCTGACTTTC
TRBD1	NA	TRBJ2-6	TRBV5-1	CASSLSGGASGANVLTF	TGCGCCAGCAGCTTGTCAGGGGGCGCGTCTGGGGCCAACGTCCTGACTTTC
NA	few	TRBJ1-6	TRBV7-3	CASSRSGRQRNSPLHF	TGTGCCAGCAGCAGATCCGGGAGACAGCGAAATTCACCCCTCCACTTT
TRBD2	once	TRBJ2-3	TRBV7-3	CASRSGGAVTDTQYF	TGTGCCAGCAGATCCGGGGGGGCAGTCACAGATACGCAGTATTTT
NA	NA	TRBJ1-2	TRBV19	CASSSLNYGYTF	TGTGCCAGTTCGTCCCTAAACTATGGCTACACCTTC
NA	NA	TRBJ1-2	TRBV18	CASSPPLDGYGYTF	TGTGCCAGCTCACCTCCCCTAGACGGCTATGGCTACACCTTC
NA	NA	TRBJ2-7	TRBV3-1/TRBV3-2	CASSQEGLAYEQYF	TGTGCCAGCAGCCAAGAAGGTCTAGCCTACGAGCAGTACTTC
TRBD1	few	TRBJ1-5	TRBV3-1/TRBV3-2	CASSRTGNQPQHF	TGTGCCAGCAGCCGGACAGGGAATCAGCCCCAGCATTTT
NA	NA	TRBJ1-1	TRBV5-1	CASSLAVGGGEAFF	TGCGCCAGCAGCTTGGCGGTTGGGGGGGGTGAAGCTTTCTTT
NA	NA	TRBJ1-1	TRBV6-1	CASSEFKNTEAFF	TGTGCCAGCAGTGAATTCAAGAACACTGAAGCTTTCTTT
NA	NA	TRBJ1-2	TRBV27	CASSLRGYGYTF	TGTGCCAGCAGTTTAAGGGGGTATGGCTACACCTTC
NA	NA	TRBJ2-1	TRBV6-5	CASSPSDFYNEQFF	TGTGCCAGCAGTCCTTCGGACTTCTACAATGAGCAGTTCTTC
TRBD2	NA	TRBJ2-1	TRBV19	CASSPSGTSGNNEQFF	TGTGCCAGTAGTCCCTCCGGGACTAGCGGAAACAATGAGCAGTTCTTC
TRBD1	NA	TRBJ1-5	TRBV6-5	CATQGAQKGQPQHF	TGTGCCACACAGGGGGCGCAGAAAGGTCAGCCCCAGCATTTT
NA	NA	TRBJ1-1	TRBV6-4	CASRADWNTEAFF	TGTGCCAGCAGAGCCGATTGGAACACTGAAGCTTTCTTT
NA	NA	TRBJ1-4	TRBV5-5	CASSLGRTTNEKLFF	TGTGCCAGCAGCTTGGGGCGGACAACTAATGAAAAACTGTTTTTT
NA	NA	TRBJ1-1	TRBV19	CASSSSGNTEAFF	TGTGCCAGTAGTTCCTCAGGGAACACTGAAGCTTTCTTT
NA	NA	TRBJ2-5	TRBV18	CASSPIAGPETQYF	TGTGCCAGCTCACCGATCGCGGGGCCAGAGACCCAGTACTTC
NA	NA	TRBJ2-1	TRBV11-3	CASSLTGQYNEQFF	TGTGCCAGCAGCTTAACCGGACAGTACAATGAGCAGTTCTTC
NA	once	TRBJ1-5	TRBV12-5	CASAHNYQPQHF	TGTGCTAGTGCCCATAACTATCAGCCCCAGCATTTT
NA	once	TRBJ1-1	TRBV2	CASSEEMSPNTEAFF	TGTGCCAGCAGTGAAGAGATGAGCCCGAACACTGAAGCTTTCTTT
TRBD1	NA	TRBJ1-1	TRBV5-6	CASQGQGKTEAFF	TGTGCCAGCCAAGGACAGGGAAAGACTGAAGCTTTCTTT
TRBD1	once	TRBJ1-2	TRBV10-3	CAITGTGRTGYTF	TGTGCCATCACCGGGACAGGGAGAACCGGCTACACCTTC
NA	NA	TRBJ1-1	TRBV25-1	CASSRTSWGVNTEAFF	TGTGCCAGCAGTCGCACTTCTTGGGGGGTGAACACTGAAGCTTTCTTT
NA	NA	TRBJ2-5	TRBV5-1	CASSSQGGQETQYF	TGCGCCAGCAGCTCCCAGGGGGGACAAGAGACCCAGTACTTC
NA	NA	TRBJ2-4	TRBV12-3/TRBV12-4	CASLQGVQKYF	TGTGCCAGCCTGCAAGGGGTCCAGAAGTACTTC
NA	NA	TRBJ1-1	TRBV7-6	CASSLSPGINTEAFF	TGTGCCAGCAGCTTAAGTCCCGGGATCAACACTGAAGCTTTCTTT
TRBD1	NA	TRBJ1-2	TRBV19	CASSTPGQGAAYGYTF	TGTGCCAGTAGTACCCCTGGACAGGGCGCTGCCTATGGCTACACCTTC
NA	NA	TRBJ2-5	TRBV2	CASSEGAGETQYF	TGTGCCAGCAGTGAAGGGGCAGGCGAGACCCAGTACTTC
NA	NA	TRBJ1-6	TRBV6-5	CASTMRQGNSPLHF	TGTGCCAGCACCATGCGGCAGGGCAATTCACCCCTCCACTTT
TRBD1	NA	TRBJ1-2	TRBV6-5	CASSFDRGVGGYTF	TGTGCCAGCAGTTTTGACAGGGGGGTAGGAGGCTACACCTTC
NA	NA	TRBJ1-2	TRBV4-2	CASSRRQEADYGYTF	TGTGCCAGCAGCCGCAGACAGGAAGCGGACTATGGCTACACCTTC
TRBD1	few	TRBJ1-1	TRBV7-2	CASRDRGETEAFF	TGTGCCAGCAGGGACAGGGGGGAAACTGAAGCTTTCTTT
TRBD1	NA	TRBJ2-1	TRBV3-1/TRBV3-2	CASSPLIRGQGGNEQFF	TGTGCCAGCAGCCCTCTCATCCGGGGACAGGGAGGCAATGAGCAGTTCTTC
NA	NA	TRBJ2-7	TRBV9	CASSVGGISYEQYF	TGTGCCAGCAGCGTAGGAGGGATCTCCTACGAGCAGTACTTC